The 30 T cell receptor beta chains reported below all come from one sample, sequenced in a study of human T cells and chemical hapten exposure. Documented time point: patch test 1, 2 weeks after DPC sensitization. Treatment noted: therapeutic diphenylcyclopropenone sensitization with weekly scalp DPC. TCRdb passed the RACE reads through MiXCR, listing each CDR3 protein once. The data show a few hundred thousand distinct CDR3 sequences, more than 4.5% seen once. The sequencing used whole blood, collected in connection with sensitization to the hapten diphenylcyclopropenone (DPC). The receptors originated from a woman aged 45-65 years with alopecia areata. Some clones in this sample may be carry-over from other donors' samples.

This clonotype has at least ten counts. This chain connects TRBV28 to TRBJ1-1, with 7 bases aligning to TRBD1. The CDR3 covers 13 residues. CDR1 MDHEN and CDR2 SYDVKM come from the germline V gene. The V gene end was trimmed by 10 bases and the J gene end by 10 bases; junction bases not matched to a gene: 15. For the CDR3, the DNA is TGTGCCACTTCCTACGGGACAGTCAGAGGAGCTTTCTTT. Translating it yields CATSYGTVRGAFF. Based on the CDR3 plus reference TRBV28 and TRBJ1-1, the full variable domain is DVKVTQSSRYLVKRTGEKVFLECVQDMDHENMFWYRQDPGLGLRLIYFSYDVKMKEKGDIPEGYSVSREKKERFSLILESASTNQTSMYLCATSYGTVRGAFFGQGTRLTVV.

This clonotype occurred a few times. CDR3 protein: CASSYSLSSTDTQYF. DNA of the CDR3: TGTGCCAGCAGTTACTCGCTCTCTAGCACAGATACGCAGTATTTT. The rearrangement links TRBV6-2 or TRBV6-3 to TRBJ2-3; D remains ambiguous. Trimming took 0 bases from V and 0 from J, leaving 7 bases between them. Germline assignment: CDR1 MNHEY and CDR2 SVGEGT. CDR3 size: 15 residues.

This clonotype has a handful of counts. The rearrangement links TRBV7-9 to TRBJ2-1; possibly TRBD1 for D (5 bases). The CDR3 spans 15 residues. V lost 1 base, J lost 4 bases, and 11 bases lay in between. Germline CDR1 SEHNR, CDR2 FQNEAQ (reference sequence). The DNA for the CDR3 is TGTGCCAGCAGCTTAGAGGGCCAGGGTTACAATGAGCAGTTCTTC. This sequence encodes CASSLEGQGYNEQFF. Using reference TRBV7-9 and TRBJ2-1 for the parts outside the CDR3, the full variable domain is DTGVSQNPRHKITKRGQNVTFRCDPISEHNRLYWYRQTLGQGPEFLTYFQNEAQLEKSRLLSDRFSAERPKGSFSTLEIQRTEQGDSAMYLCASSLEGQGYNEQFFGPGTRLTVL.

This clonotype has ten or more counts. The chain uses TRBV27 and TRBJ2-1; 7 positions agree with TRBD2. The CDR3 extends over 15 amino acids. Germline V CDR1 and CDR2: MNHEY, SMNVEV (reference sequence). V gave up 1 base and J gave up 9 bases; unmatched junction bases: 9. CDR3 protein: CASSLWATSFGEQFF. The CDR3 DNA sequence: TGTGCCAGCAGTTTATGGGCGACTAGCTTCGGTGAGCAGTTCTTC.

This clonotype has at least ten counts. The chain is built from TRBV28 and TRBJ1-5; D is ambiguous. Per germline, CDR1 MDHEN and CDR2 SYDVKM. The CDR3 is 12 residues long. V lost 3 bases to trimming and J lost 8 bases, with 8 bases between them. In DNA form, the CDR3 reads TGTGCCAGCAGTTTCCCCGGGGAGCCCCAGCATTTT. Amino acids: CASSFPGEPQHF. Complete variable domain (other parts from reference TRBV28 and TRBJ1-5): DVKVTQSSRYLVKRTGEKVFLECVQDMDHENMFWYRQDPGLGLRLIYFSYDVKMKEKGDIPEGYSVSREKKERFSLILESASTNQTSMYLCASSFPGEPQHFGDGTRLSIL.

The rearrangement joins TRBV29-1 to TRBJ2-2, with 10 bases fitting TRBD1. Germline CDR1 is SQVTM and CDR2 is ANQGSEA. The V and J ends lost 8 bases and 6 bases, in that order; junction bases with no gene match: 9. The CDR3 has 14 amino acids. DNA for the CDR3: TGCAGCTCGACGGGACAGGGGAATGCCGGGGAGCTGTTTTTT. Translated, it gives CSSTGQGNAGELFF.

This chain connects TRBV2 to TRBJ2-1; the D gene is possibly TRBD2 (6 bases). The CDR3 consists of 17 residues. The V end was cut by 5 bases, the J end by 0 bases, with 17 bases between. Per germline, CDR1 SNHLY and CDR2 FYNNEI. The CDR3 protein is CASSTLGGASSYNEQFF. CDR3 DNA sequence: TGTGCCAGCAGTACCTTGGGCGGGGCGAGCTCCTACAATGAGCAGTTCTTC.

This clonotype came up many times. The chain has TRBV13 and TRBJ2-1; 10 positions agree with TRBD1. Germline values: CDR1 PRHDT, CDR2 FYEKMQ (reference sequence). The J segment lost 9 bases and the V segment lost 7 bases, leaving 6 bases of the junction unmatched. This CDR3 has 13 residues. The CDR3 loop reads CASNGQGVGEQFF. CDR3 bases: TGTGCCAGCAACGGACAGGGGGTCGGTGAGCAGTTCTTC. The full variable domain, its missing parts supplied by reference TRBV13 and TRBJ2-1, is AAGVIQSPRHLIKEKRETATLKCYPIPRHDTVYWYQQGPGQDPQFLISFYEKMQSDKGSIPDRFSAQQFSDYHSELNMSSLELGDSALYFCASNGQGVGEQFFGPGTRLTVL.

The chain is built from TRBV20-1 and TRBJ2-3; TRBD2 matches 8 bases. The V gene's germline CDR1 is DFQATT and CDR2 SNEGSKA (reference sequence). This CDR3 has 13 residues. With V trimmed by 2 bases and J by 6 bases, 4 bases remained unmatched. CDR3 protein: CSARKAGEDTQYF. The CDR3 DNA follows: TGCAGTGCTAGAAAAGCGGGGGAGGATACGCAGTATTTT.

This clonotype was observed many times. CDR3 sequence: CASSTGGYSNQPQHF. The CDR3 DNA reads TGTGCCAGCTCAACCGGGGGGTATAGCAATCAGCCCCAGCATTTT. The rearrangement uses TRBV28 and TRBJ1-5, with D possibly matching TRBD1 (5 bases). The CDR3 is 15 residues long. V was clipped by 8 bases and J by 0 bases, with 14 bases between them. Germline CDR1 reads MDHEN; CDR2 reads SYDVKM.

This clonotype was seen many times. The chain carries TRBV5-6 and TRBJ2-2; a possible D gene is TRBD1 (5 bases). Germline V CDR1 and CDR2: SGHDT, YYEEEE. The CDR3 consists of 12 residues. Trimming left V 5 bases short and J 7 bases short, with 9 bases between. This chain's CDR3 is CASSLQVGELFF. Written as DNA, the CDR3 is TGTGCCAGCAGTCTACAGGTCGGGGAGCTGTTTTTT.

This clonotype was seen a few times. CDR3 coding DNA: TGTGCCAGCAGCCCCATGAGTGAAGCTTTCTTT. It encodes CASSPMSEAFF. This chain connects TRBV7-9 to TRBJ1-1, with D hard to call. V shed 5 bases and J shed 7 bases, with 8 bases lying between them. This CDR3 comprises 11 residues. Germline CDR1 is SEHNR and CDR2 is FQNEAQ (reference sequence).

The chain carries TRBV25-1 and TRBJ2-7, with D unclear. Per the germline V gene, CDR1 is MGHDK and CDR2 is SYGVNS. The CDR3 runs to 15 residues. The V end lost 4 bases, the J end lost 2 bases, and 15 bases lay between the germline ends. This chain's CDR3 is CASSAWLRIAYEQYF. The DNA for the CDR3 is TGTGCCAGCAGTGCTTGGTTGAGGATCGCCTACGAGCAGTACTTC.

This clonotype was seen many times. The chain employs TRBV10-3 and TRBJ2-3; D not resolved. Trimming stripped 11 bases from V and 2 bases from J, with 11 bases between. Germline CDR1 ENHRY, CDR2 SYGVKD. The CDR3 totals 12 residues. The CDR3 DNA sequence: TGTGCCTCCAAGGACCTCACAGATACGCAGTATTTT. Translation: CASKDLTDTQYF.

In its sample, this clonotype was seen a few times. V gene TRBV30 combines with J gene TRBJ2-1; 10 nucleotides line up with TRBD2. This CDR3 region has 21 residues. Germline-derived CDR1 and CDR2 are GTSNPN and SVGIG (reference sequence). The junction had 19 bases not matched to a gene; V was cut back by 2 bases and J by 0 bases. CDR3 in DNA: TGTGCCTGGAGTCCAAGGGGGAGGACTAGCGGCTCAAAAAGCTCCTACAATGAGCAGTTCTTC. Translating it yields CAWSPRGRTSGSKSSYNEQFF.

This clonotype was seen ten or more times. The chain has TRBV12-3 or TRBV12-4 and TRBJ1-1; D unresolved. Trimming pared 3 bases from V and 0 bases from J, leaving 8 bases between. There are 14 residues in the CDR3. The DNA of the CDR3 is TGTGCCAGCAGTTTCCCAGCCATGAACACTGAAGCTTTCTTT. Translated, it gives CASSFPAMNTEAFF.

The V call is TRBV12-3 or TRBV12-4, the J call TRBJ2-5, with D possibly being TRBD2 (6 bases). V dropped 3 bases and J dropped 4 bases, with 15 bases sitting between them. The CDR3 covers 15 residues. The CDR3: CASSFYAGRGETQYF. The CDR3 DNA reads TGTGCCAGCAGTTTCTATGCAGGGCGGGGAGAGACCCAGTACTTC.

The sample holds many counts of this clonotype. The V gene is TRBV27, the J gene TRBJ2-3, with 10 bases lining up with TRBD1. This CDR3 spans 15 amino acids. The germline CDR1 and CDR2 sequences are MNHEY and SMNVEV (reference sequence). The V gene end was trimmed by 0 bases and the J gene end by 5 bases; junction bases not matched to a gene: 2. CDR3 bases: TGTGCCAGCAGTTTATCCGGGACAGGGGAAGATACGCAGTATTTT. Its protein is CASSLSGTGEDTQYF.

This chain joins TRBV12-5 and TRBJ1-2, with 8 bases fitting TRBD1. Germline CDR1 is LGHNT and CDR2 is FRNRAP. The CDR3 sequence is 14 residues long. V gave up 0 bases and J gave up 7 bases; unmatched junction bases: 4. CDR3 sequence: CASGLVAGGFGYTF. The CDR3 nucleotides are TGTGCTAGTGGTTTGGTGGCAGGGGGCTTTGGCTACACCTTC.

This clonotype was counted many times. V usage is TRBV7-7 and J usage is TRBJ1-4; unclear D gene. The V gene lost 11 bases and the J gene lost 4 bases, with 14 bases spanning the gap. Germline lookup yields CDR1 SSHAT and CDR2 FNYEAQ (reference sequence). The CDR3 extends over 13 amino acids. CDR3 residues: CAVRSDLNEKLFF. The DNA of the CDR3 is TGTGCCGTTCGCTCGGACCTTAATGAAAAACTGTTTTTT.

The chain recombines TRBV28 with TRBJ1-3; D ambiguous. This CDR3 is 16 amino acids long. CDR1 MDHEN and CDR2 SYDVKM come from the germline V gene. The V gene lost 3 bases and the J gene lost 0 bases, with 12 bases spanning the gap. The CDR3 reads CASSFLGSLSGNTIYF. DNA for the CDR3: TGTGCCAGCAGTTTTTTAGGCAGCCTCTCTGGAAACACCATATATTTT.

The sample holds many counts of this clonotype. V usage is TRBV18 and J usage is TRBJ1-4; perhaps TRBD1 as D (5 bases). V lost 8 bases and J lost 4, with 11 bases in between. There are 13 residues in the CDR3. The germline V gene encodes CDR1 KGHSH and CDR2 LQKENI. Here the CDR3 DNA reads TGTGCCAGCAGCGGGACGGTTAATGAAAAACTGTTTTTT. Translating it yields CASSGTVNEKLFF.

This clonotype has ten or more counts. V is TRBV6-2 or TRBV6-3 and J is TRBJ1-5, with D possibly being TRBD1 (5 bases). V was shortened by 4 bases and J by 7 bases, with 11 bases between the two germline ends. CDR1 MNHEY and CDR2 SVGEGT come from the germline V gene. CDR3 length: 13 amino acids. CDR3 region: CASSSTGFQPQHF. Written as DNA, the CDR3 is TGTGCCAGCAGTTCCACAGGTTTCCAGCCCCAGCATTTT.

At least ten counts were recorded for this clonotype. This chain joins TRBV3-1 and TRBJ2-7; 9 nucleotides match TRBD1. J lost 6 bases, V lost 0 bases, and 12 bases had no gene match. This CDR3 has 17 amino acids. Germline assignment: CDR1 LGHDT and CDR2 YNNKEL (reference sequence). The CDR3 coding sequence is TGTGCCAGCAGCCAAGATCCCCGGACAGGGGAAGGCGCCGAGCAGTACTTC. Amino acid sequence: CASSQDPRTGEGAEQYF.

This clonotype was detected many times. V and J are TRBV28 and TRBJ2-7; 9 positions match TRBD1. The V gene's germline CDR1 is MDHEN and CDR2 SYDVKM. The CDR3 extends over 14 amino acids. The J segment lost 5 bases and the V segment lost 6 bases, leaving 8 bases of the junction unmatched. The CDR3 sequence: CASSPSGTGNEQYF. For the CDR3, the DNA is TGTGCCAGCAGCCCCTCCGGGACAGGGAACGAGCAGTACTTC.

Points on this clonotype: A much bigger clone sits one base away, suggesting this may be a read error. V and J are TRBV7-9 and TRBJ2-3; TRBD1 matches 7 bases. The germline CDR1 and CDR2 sequences are SEHNR and FQNEAQ (reference sequence). V gave up 8 bases and J gave up 2 bases; unmatched junction bases: 16. The CDR3 contains 17 residues. CDR3 DNA sequence: TGTGCCAGCGGCTCCCGGACAGGTCCAGATCACACAGATACGCAGTATTTT. This translates into CASGSRTGPDHTDTQYF. Complete variable domain (other parts from reference TRBV7-9 and TRBJ2-3): DTGVSQNPRHKITKRGQNVTFRCDPISEHNRLYWYRQTLGQGPEFLTYFQNEAQLEKSRLLSDRFSAERPKGSFSTLEIQRTEQGDSAMYLCASGSRTGPDHTDTQYFGPGTRLTVL.

This clonotype came up a few times. The chain employs TRBV12-3 or TRBV12-4 and TRBJ2-7, with 10 nucleotides matching TRBD1. With V trimmed by 4 bases and J by 5 bases, 8 bases remained unmatched. The CDR3 spans 15 residues. The CDR3 nucleotides are TGTGCCAGCAGTTCTTTCCGGGACAGGGGCAACGAGCAGTACTTC. It translates to CASSSFRDRGNEQYF.

This clonotype came up many times. The chain links TRBV7-9 to TRBJ2-7; D not resolved. Looked up from germline, CDR1 is SEHNR and CDR2 is FQNEAQ (reference sequence). The CDR3 is 12 residues long. The germline V and J ends were trimmed by 5 bases and 4 bases, with 9 bases remaining between them. The CDR3 region has the DNA TGTGCCAGCAGCCCGGCCGAATACGAGCAGTACTTC. Translated, it gives CASSPAEYEQYF.

This clonotype appeared a few times. CDR3 region: CASSHGTGVSYEQYF. The CDR3 DNA follows: TGTGCCAGCAGTCACGGGACAGGGGTCTCCTACGAGCAGTACTTC. The chain combines TRBV27 with TRBJ2-7; 10 bases map to TRBD1. Germline CDR1 reads MNHEY; CDR2 reads SMNVEV (reference sequence). The length of the CDR3 is 15 residues. Losses at the gene ends were 5 bases for V and 0 bases for J; bases not matched to a gene: 4.

V and J are TRBV18 and TRBJ1-5, with TRBD1 matching over 9 bases. The CDR3 covers 16 residues. Germline V gives CDR1 KGHSH, CDR2 LQKENI. Unmatched junction bases numbered 7, after V lost 3 bases and J lost 4 bases. CDR3 sequence reads: CASSPTDRGNNQPQHF. The CDR3 coding sequence is TGTGCCAGCTCACCCACGGACAGGGGCAATAATCAGCCCCAGCATTTT.